The rows below give T cell receptor beta chains drawn from one sample of a study of T cell repertoires in cytomegalovirus infection. MiXCR, applied by TCRdb to the reads, yields one record per CDR3 protein. The profile shows fewer than 550,000 distinct CDR3 sequences, about 15% of them singletons. Material: CD8+ T cells from PBMCs. All receptors come from a human donor in good health (CMV status not recorded). Some clones in this sample may be carry-over from other donors' samples. Both conserved end residues are part of each CDR3. The order of the fields is V gene, J gene, D gene, clone size, CDR3 DNA, CDR3 protein. The D gene is left open where the match is weak. Expanded clones get a size class; other rows say once, few or many, or leave the size out.

>TRBV7-9|TRBJ2-3|NA|NA
TGTGCCAGCAGCTTACCCTCTCGAGGACTTAGCACAGATACGCAGTATTTT
CASSLPSRGLSTDTQYF
>TRBV28|TRBJ1-1|TRBD1|NA
TGTGCCAGCAGTCAACGGGACAGGGGGCCTGAAAAGGACACTGAAGCTTTCTTT
CASSQRDRGPEKDTEAFF
>TRBV6-5|TRBJ1-2|TRBD1|once
TGTGCCAGTAGTTTCCGTCGGACAGGATCTAACTATGTCTACACCTTC
CASSFRRTGSNYVYTF
>TRBV6-1|TRBJ2-7|TRBD2|few
TGTGCCAGCAGTGACCCTAGCGGGGGGGACGAGCAGTACTTC
CASSDPSGGDEQYF
>TRBV7-2|TRBJ2-2|NA|many
TGTGCCAGCAGCTTATTCCCCCCAGACGAATGGGAAAGAGCCGGGGAGCTGTTTTTT
CASSLFPPDEWERAGELFF
>TRBV15|TRBJ2-7|NA|NA
TGTGCCACCAGCGACCCCAGGGGCTCCTACGAGCAGTACTTC
CATSDPRGSYEQYF
>TRBV12-3/TRBV12-4|TRBJ1-2|NA|NA
TGTGCCAGCAGTTTAGTGACAGGCTCAACTGGCTACACCTTC
CASSLVTGSTGYTF
>TRBV20-1|TRBJ2-7|NA|few
TGCAGCCACGGCCGGAATAGGGGCTCCTACGAGCAGTACTTC
CSHGRNRGSYEQYF
>TRBV9|TRBJ2-1|TRBD2|NA
TGTGCCAGCAGCGTAGGCGGGGGTTTCTACAATGATCAGTTCTTC
CASSVGGGFYNDQFF
>TRBV6-2/TRBV6-3|TRBJ2-7|NA|NA
TGTGCCACCAAAGACGGTTCCTACGAGCAGTACTTC
CATKDGSYEQYF
>TRBV9|TRBJ2-5|NA|few
TGTGCCAGCAGCCCTCGGACTCAAGAGACCCAGTACTTC
CASSPRTQETQYF
>TRBV28|TRBJ1-2|TRBD1|many
TGTGCCAGCAGTTTTACCAGGGGGAATGGCTACACCTTC
CASSFTRGNGYTF
>TRBV28|TRBJ2-5|TRBD2|many
TGTGCCAGCAGTTCGTTCTCGGGGCGGGAGCAAGAGACCCAGTACTTC
CASSSFSGREQETQYF
>TRBV5-8|TRBJ2-7|TRBD1|NA
TGTGCCAGCAGCCCGCACACCGGGACAGGGGGCACTGCGCGGTACTTC
CASSPHTGTGGTARYF
>TRBV7-9|TRBJ2-2|NA|NA
TGTGCCAGCAGCCACGCCTCCGGGGAGCTGTTTTTT
CASSHASGELFF
>TRBV20-1|TRBJ2-7|NA|NA
TGCAGTGCTCCCTCACAGGCCAACACCTACGAGCAGTACTTC
CSAPSQANTYEQYF
>TRBV7-9|TRBJ1-2|TRBD1|many
TGTGCCAGCAGCGAAACCGGGACAGTGACTAACTATGGCTACACCTTC
CASSETGTVTNYGYTF
>TRBV9|TRBJ1-3|NA|NA
TGTGCCAGCAGCGTCAAGTGGGGCAATGGAAACACCATATATTTT
CASSVKWGNGNTIYF
>TRBV6-4|TRBJ1-5|NA|few
TGTGCCAGAACCCGAGGTGGGAGGGTTCATCAGCCCCAGCATTTT
CARTRGGRVHQPQHF
>TRBV6-4|TRBJ2-7|TRBD2|NA
TGTGCCAGCACCGGACTAGCCGAGGGCGAGCAGTACTTC
CASTGLAEGEQYF
>TRBV13|TRBJ2-7|NA|few
TGTGCCAGCAGCTTAGTCGGGTTGGGTCACTCCTACGAGCAGTACTTC
CASSLVGLGHSYEQYF
>TRBV20-1|TRBJ2-7|NA|few
TGCAGTGCTAGAGGCCTGGACAACTACGAGCAGTACTTC
CSARGLDNYEQYF
>TRBV7-2|TRBJ2-2|TRBD2|many
TGTGCCAGCAGTCGCCCCACTAGCGGGTCAGACACCGGGGAGCTGTTTTTT
CASSRPTSGSDTGELFF
>TRBV12-3/TRBV12-4|TRBJ2-6|NA|NA
TGTGCCAGCAGTTTAGCGCTAATTAGGGCCAACGTCCTGACTTTC
CASSLALIRANVLTF
>TRBV19|TRBJ2-7|NA|once
TGTGCCAGTAGTCCAAGACAGGGACTTCCCTACGAGCAGTACTTC
CASSPRQGLPYEQYF
>TRBV20-1|TRBJ2-1|TRBD2|NA
TGCAGTGCCCCGACTAGCGGGGGGGATCTCTACAATGAGCAGTTCTTC
CSAPTSGGDLYNEQFF
>TRBV10-2|TRBJ2-5|TRBD1|many
TGCGCCAGCAGCGGGACAGGGGAGAAAGAGACCCAGTACTTC
CASSGTGEKETQYF
>TRBV19|TRBJ1-5|NA|many
TGTGCCAGTAGTAAATCAACAGGGAATCAGCCCCAGCATTTT
CASSKSTGNQPQHF
>TRBV29-1|TRBJ2-1|TRBD1|NA
TGCAGCGCCCAGACAGGGGGCAACCACAATGAGCAGTTCTTC
CSAQTGGNHNEQFF
>TRBV6-1|TRBJ2-1|TRBD1|few
TGTGCCAGCAGATTTACAGGGGGCGCTTACAATGAGCAGTTCTTC
CASRFTGGAYNEQFF
>TRBV12-5|TRBJ2-1|NA|few
TGTGCTAGTGGTTTGGCAGGGACGGGGAACTACAATGAGCAGTTCTTC
CASGLAGTGNYNEQFF
>TRBV7-9|TRBJ2-1|TRBD2|few
TGTGCCAGCAGCTTAGGGTCTAGCGGGGCTAACAATGAGCAGTTCTTC
CASSLGSSGANNEQFF
>TRBV18|TRBJ1-2|NA|NA
TGTGCCAGCTCACCGGGACGGCAACAACCCAACTATGGCTACACCTTC
CASSPGRQQPNYGYTF
>TRBV27|TRBJ2-7|NA|NA
TGTGCCAGCAGTCCCTACGAGAGCTCCTACGAGCAGTACTTC
CASSPYESSYEQYF
>TRBV2|TRBJ2-7|TRBD1|many
TGTGCCAGCAGTGAAACACAGGGGCAAAGGGACGAGCAGTACTTC
CASSETQGQRDEQYF
>TRBV6-5|TRBJ2-1|TRBD2|NA
TGTGCCAGCAGTTACTCGACTAGCGGGGACAATGAGCAGTTCTTC
CASSYSTSGDNEQFF
>TRBV11-2|TRBJ2-3|TRBD2|many
TGTGCCAGCAGCTTAGAAAGTGTACGGGGGGGCAGAGATACGCAGTATTTT
CASSLESVRGGRDTQYF
>TRBV6-5|TRBJ2-2|NA|many
TGTGCCAGCAGTTACTCTCCTTACCGGGACGTCGGGGAGCTGTTTTTT
CASSYSPYRDVGELFF
>TRBV29-1|TRBJ2-7|NA|few
TGCAGCGTTGAGGCAGGTACTCCCTACGAGCAGTACTTC
CSVEAGTPYEQYF
>TRBV7-9|TRBJ2-1|NA|many
TGTGCCAGCAGCCGATCCCTCGATAACGATGAGCAGTTCTTC
CASSRSLDNDEQFF
>TRBV19|TRBJ1-2|TRBD1|NA
TGTGCCACTGGGGACAGGGCGGTTCGGTATGGCTACACCTTC
CATGDRAVRYGYTF
>TRBV7-9|TRBJ2-1|NA|many
TGTGCCAGCAGCTTAGCAAGGGCCCACTACAATGAGCAGTTCTTC
CASSLARAHYNEQFF
>TRBV28|TRBJ2-3|TRBD2|many
TGTGCCAGCAGTTTAAATCTAGCGGGAGCTCTAGATACGCAGTATTTT
CASSLNLAGALDTQYF